Each of the 31 T cell receptor beta chains below was sequenced from the same sample in a study of blood T cell repertoires in COVID-19. TCRdb's copy holds only in-frame clones and misses some; the assay was immunoSEQ multiplex PCR. This table has some 160,000 clones, around 83% appearing once. The sequencing sample was made of peripheral blood. The source is a woman between 65 and 79 years old who had recovered from COVID-19.

The gene calls are TRBV5-4 and TRBJ2-7, with D tentatively TRBD2 (5 bases). CDR1 SGHNT and CDR2 YYREEE come from the germline V gene (reference sequence). V was cut by 5 bases and J by 6 bases, with 18 bases left in between. The CDR3 consists of 14 residues. The CDR3 reads CASSSGNLPPEQYF. The CDR3 DNA follows: TGTGCCAGCAGTTCCGGGAACCTTCCCCCCGAGCAGTACTTC. The full variable domain, in which reference TRBV5-4 and TRBJ2-7 provide the parts outside the CDR3, is ETGVTQSPTHLIKTRGQQVTLRCSSQSGHNTVSWYQQALGQGPQFIFQYYREEENGRGNFPPRFSGLQFPNYSSELNVNALELDDSALYLCASSSGNLPPEQYFGPGTRLTVT.

This rearrangement joins TRBV18 to TRBJ2-5, with TRBD1 identical over 7 bases. The CDR3 is 16 amino acids. Trimming removed 3 bases from V and 1 base from J; junction bases left unmatched: 8. Germline V lookup: CDR1 KGHSH, CDR2 LQKENI. In DNA form, the CDR3 reads TGTGCCAGCTCACCCCGGACAGGCGCCGCCCAAGAGACCCAGTACTTC. Translating gives CASSPRTGAAQETQYF.

This chain joins TRBV5-1 and TRBJ2-3; possibly TRBD1 for D (6 bases). V lost 7 bases and J 4 bases, leaving 22 bases between the germline ends. Germline CDR1 is SGHRS and CDR2 is YFSETQ. The CDR3 has 16 amino acids. The CDR3 here is CASSTPRGVRSDTQYF. DNA for the CDR3: TGCGCCAGCTCCACACCCAGGGGTGTGCGCTCAGATACGCAGTATTTT.

The genes are TRBV29-1 and TRBJ1-1; the match to TRBD1 covers 8 bases. The CDR3 extends over 14 amino acids. The trim removed 7 bases at V and 4 bases at J, leaving 11 bases unmatched. CDR1 is SQVTM and CDR2 is ANQGSEA in the germline V gene. In DNA, the CDR3 is TGCAGCGGCCTCCGGGACAGGAGAGTCACTGAAGCTTTCTTT. Protein sequence: CSGLRDRRVTEAFF.

The chain uses TRBV18 and TRBJ2-2; D unresolved. The CDR3 has 15 amino acids. CDR1 and CDR2 from the germline V gene are KGHSH and LQKENI. V was clipped by 0 bases and J by 0 bases, with 5 bases between them. The CDR3 DNA reads as TGTGCCAGCTCACCACCGACACCGAACACCGGGGAGCTGTTTTTT. Translation gives CASSPPTPNTGELFF.

This chain links TRBV27 with TRBJ2-5; maybe TRBD1 (6 bases). CDR3 size: 15 residues. The V gene lost 5 bases and the J gene lost 0 bases, with 13 bases spanning the gap. The germline CDR1 and CDR2 sequences are MNHEY and SMNVEV (reference sequence). The CDR3 nucleotides are TGTGCCAGCAGTCCGACCGACAGGTACCAAGAGACCCAGTACTTC. This encodes CASSPTDRYQETQYF.

This chain links TRBV4-3 with TRBJ2-3; 14 bases agree with TRBD2. Germline lookup yields CDR1 LGHNA and CDR2 YSLEER. V shed 0 bases and J 5 bases; nucleotides not matched to a gene: 4. The length of the CDR3 is 17 residues. In nucleotides, the CDR3 is TGCGCCAGCAGCCAAGATCCGACTAGCGGGAGGGGAGATACGCAGTATTTT. This gives the protein CASSQDPTSGRGDTQYF.

This clone was counted a few times. The chain uses TRBV5-1 and TRBJ2-7; D may be TRBD2 (5 bases). The CDR3 has 17 amino acids. CDR1 and CDR2 from the germline V gene are SGHRS and YFSETQ. Trimming left V 4 bases short and J 6 bases short, with 26 bases between. Here the CDR3 reads CASSAAVGGPLTVEQYF. For the CDR3, the DNA is TGCGCCAGCAGCGCCGCCGTAGGAGGCCCCCTGACTGTCGAGCAGTACTTC.

J is TRBJ2-7 and V is TRBV5-1, with a possible D match to TRBD2 (5 bases). Trimming cost V 0 bases and J 5 bases, with 15 bases left between them. This CDR3 is built from 15 residues. The germline V gene encodes CDR1 SGHRS and CDR2 YFSETQ. This chain's CDR3 is CASSLVPGKANEQYF. CDR3 nucleotides: TGCGCCAGCAGCTTGGTTCCCGGGAAGGCGAACGAGCAGTACTTC. Based on the CDR3 plus reference TRBV5-1 and TRBJ2-7, the full variable domain is KAGVTQTPRYLIKTRGQQVTLSCSPISGHRSVSWYQQTPGQGLQFLFEYFSETQRNKGNFPGRFSGRQFSNSRSEMNVSTLELGDSALYLCASSLVPGKANEQYFGPGTRLTVT.

This chain joins TRBV7-9 and TRBJ1-2; D perhaps matches TRBD1 (6 bases). The CDR3 covers 16 residues. The V end lost 5 bases, the J end lost 4 bases, and 20 bases lay between the germline ends. CDR1 SEHNR and CDR2 FQNEAQ come from the germline V gene (reference sequence). CDR3 nucleotide sequence: TGTGCCAGCAGCCCAGCCCGGCAGGGGAGGGGCTATGGCTACACCTTC. This gives the protein CASSPARQGRGYGYTF.

The chain links TRBV5-4 to TRBJ2-2; 8 bases map to TRBD2. From germline, CDR1 is SGHNT and CDR2 YYREEE (reference sequence). This CDR3 contains 16 residues. The V segment lost 4 bases and the J segment 1 base; nucleotides outside the gene matches: 6. Here the CDR3 DNA reads TGTGCCAGCAGCCGGGGGGGGAGTGGGAACACCGGGGAGCTGTTTTTT. Translated: CASSRGGSGNTGELFF.

The table lists this clone with a count of one. The rearrangement joins TRBV10-3 to TRBJ2-7, with 8 bases identical to TRBD2. V was clipped by 4 bases and J by 4 bases; unmatched bases: 3. The length of the CDR3 is 13 residues. In germline, CDR1 is ENHRY, CDR2 SYGVKD. The DNA of the CDR3 is TGTGCCATCAGTGGGGGCGGGAGGTACGAGCAGTACTTC. Protein: CAISGGGRYEQYF.

V and J are TRBV30 and TRBJ1-2, with 7 bases fitting TRBD1. The germline V gene encodes CDR1 GTSNPN and CDR2 SVGIG (reference sequence). The CDR3 contains 13 residues. Trimming cost V 3 bases and J 6 bases; bases outside gene matches: 7. The CDR3 reads CAWRTQGVHGYTF. CDR3 in DNA: TGTGCCTGGAGGACCCAGGGGGTCCATGGCTACACCTTC.

This chain uses TRBV30 with TRBJ2-5, with TRBD1 matching over 10 bases. V lost 4 bases, J lost 5 bases, and 7 bases stayed unmatched. This CDR3 is built from 14 residues. The V gene's germline CDR1 is GTSNPN and CDR2 SVGIG (reference sequence). The CDR3 here is CAWNPGQGRETQYF. In nucleotides, the CDR3 is TGTGCCTGGAATCCGGGACAGGGGCGCGAGACCCAGTACTTC.

The chain couples TRBV27 to TRBJ2-1; 8 bases are shared with TRBD1. The CDR3 totals 17 residues. Trimming took 3 bases from V and 3 from J; bases not matched to a gene: 10. CDR1 and CDR2 from the germline V gene are MNHEY and SMNVEV (reference sequence). CDR3 in DNA: TGTGCCAGCAGTTTGCCCCCAGGACAGGGATACTACAATGAGCAGTTCTTC. It encodes CASSLPPGQGYYNEQFF.

V usage is TRBV18 and J usage is TRBJ2-7, with 15 bases matching TRBD2. V was clipped by 2 bases and J by 2 bases; unmatched bases: 4. CDR1 KGHSH and CDR2 LQKENI come from the germline V gene. The CDR3 sequence is 17 residues long. This CDR3 reads CASSPGTSGGPPYEQYF. The CDR3 DNA follows: TGTGCCAGCTCACCAGGGACTAGCGGGGGGCCCCCCTACGAGCAGTACTTC.

This rearrangement joins TRBV7-2 to TRBJ1-2, with D unclear. Trimming stripped 2 bases from V and 5 bases from J, with 12 bases between. The CDR3 is 14 amino acids. The germline gives CDR1 SGHTA, CDR2 FQGNSA. The CDR3 spells CASSLTAETYGYTF. CDR3 sequence (DNA): TGTGCCAGCAGCTTAACAGCGGAGACGTATGGCTACACCTTC.

In this sample, this clone turned up many times. The chain has TRBV2 and TRBJ1-1; no clear D gene. The V and J ends lost 10 bases and 0 bases respectively, with 12 bases between them. CDR1 SNHLY and CDR2 FYNNEI come from the germline V gene. The CDR3 totals 13 residues. CDR3 DNA sequence: TGTGCCAACCAGGCTGAAGTGAACACTGAAGCTTTCTTT. This sequence encodes CANQAEVNTEAFF. Looking up the rest from reference TRBV2 and TRBJ1-1 gives the full variable domain: EPEVTQTPSHQVTQMGQEVILRCVPISNHLYFYWYRQILGQKVEFLVSFYNNEISEKSEIFDDQFSVERPDGSNFTLKIRSTKLEDSAMYFCANQAEVNTEAFFGQGTRLTVV.

This chain links TRBV19 with TRBJ2-3; 14 bases are shared with TRBD2. CDR3 length: 15 amino acids. The trim removed 5 bases at V and 10 bases at J, leaving 8 bases unmatched. Per the germline V gene, CDR1 is LNHDA and CDR2 is SQIVND (reference sequence). Here the CDR3 reads CASSLSGLAGAAQYF. DNA of the CDR3: TGTGCCAGTAGTCTTTCGGGACTAGCGGGGGCGGCGCAGTATTTT. Full variable domain (remainder filled in from reference TRBV19 and TRBJ2-3): DGGITQSPKYLFRKEGQNVTLSCEQNLNHDAMYWYRQDPGQGLRLIYYSQIVNDFQKGDIAEGYSVSREKKESFPLTVTSAQKNPTAFYLCASSLSGLAGAAQYFGPGTRLTVL.

The J gene is TRBJ1-5, the V gene TRBV19; D remains unclear. V dropped 2 bases and J dropped 0 bases, with 8 bases sitting between them. CDR3 length equals 15 residues. CDR1 and CDR2 from the germline V gene are LNHDA and SQIVND (reference sequence). The CDR3 nucleotides are TGTGCCAGTAGTATAACGGGGTTTAGCAATCAGCCCCAGCATTTT. Protein sequence: CASSITGFSNQPQHF.

V usage is TRBV29-1 and J usage is TRBJ1-1, with D perhaps TRBD1 (5 bases). The CDR3 runs 14 residues. Germline V gene lookup returns CDR1 SQVTM and CDR2 ANQGSEA. Trimming cost V 7 bases and J 2 bases, with 17 bases left between them. This CDR3 is CSASLLGPNTEAFF. The CDR3 nucleotides are TGCAGCGCGTCCCTCTTGGGGCCCAACACTGAAGCTTTCTTT.

The CDR3 DNA reads as TGTGCCATCAGGGCGGGACTAGCGGGACGGTATGAGCAGTTCTTC. Translated: CAIRAGLAGRYEQFF. This chain joins TRBV10-3 and TRBJ2-1; 13 nucleotides match TRBD2. Germline trimming cut 6 bases from V and 8 bases from J; bases unmatched to any gene: 7. CDR3 length: 15 residues. Germline assignment: CDR1 ENHRY and CDR2 SYGVKD.

CDR3 DNA sequence: TGTGCCAGCAGTGAACCTAGCACAGATACGCAGTATTTT. Translation gives CASSEPSTDTQYF. This chain uses TRBV6-1 with TRBJ2-3; no reliable D call. The germline V gene has CDR1 MNHNS and CDR2 SASEGT. V gave up 2 bases and J gave up 0 bases, with 3 bases separating them. The CDR3 sequence is 13 residues long.

The J gene is TRBJ2-3, the V gene TRBV6-5, with 7 positions matching TRBD2. Germline V lookup: CDR1 MNHEY, CDR2 SVGAGI. V trimming: 8 bases; J trimming: 2 bases; junction bases outside the gene matches: 10. CDR3 length equals 15 residues. The chain's CDR3 is CASGYGGLNTDTQYF. The CDR3 coding sequence is TGTGCCAGCGGGTACGGGGGGTTAAACACAGATACGCAGTATTTT.

The rearrangement joins TRBV20-1 to TRBJ2-3, with 12 bases fitting TRBD2. Germline lookup yields CDR1 DFQATT and CDR2 SNEGSKA (reference sequence). V trimming: 3 bases; J trimming: 1 base; junction bases outside the gene matches: 5. There are 16 residues in the CDR3. In DNA form, the CDR3 reads TGCAGTGCTAGTATGTGGACTAGCGGGGGCACAGATACGCAGTATTTT. Protein sequence: CSASMWTSGGTDTQYF.

The chain combines TRBV6-5 with TRBJ1-1, with D tentatively TRBD1 (6 bases). CDR1 and CDR2 from the germline V gene are MNHEY and SVGAGI. The CDR3 totals 14 residues. The V end lost 6 bases, the J end lost 3 bases, and 14 bases lay between the germline ends. This CDR3 is CASSAPGGYTEAFF. For the CDR3, the DNA is TGTGCCAGCAGCGCCCCGGGGGGCTACACTGAAGCTTTCTTT.

V gene TRBV20-1 combines with J gene TRBJ2-7; 8 nucleotides line up with TRBD2. With 3 bases clipped from V and 2 bases from J, the junction kept 3 bases outside the gene matches. The CDR3 consists of 13 residues. The V gene's germline CDR1 is DFQATT and CDR2 SNEGSKA (reference sequence). This chain's CDR3 is CSASSGAPYEQYF. DNA of the CDR3: TGCAGTGCTAGTAGCGGGGCACCCTACGAGCAGTACTTC.

About this clone itself: Other DNA sequences of this sample code for an identical CDR3. The CDR3 spells CASSPTGDQETQYF. CDR3 in DNA: TGTGCCAGCTCACCGACAGGGGACCAAGAGACCCAGTACTTC. The chain is built from TRBV18 and TRBJ2-5; the match to TRBD1 covers 8 bases. Trimming at V came to 3 bases and at J to 0 bases, leaving 0 bases not matched to a gene. The germline V gene encodes CDR1 KGHSH and CDR2 LQKENI. The CDR3 consists of 14 residues.

This clone came up once. This rearrangement joins TRBV5-1 to TRBJ2-3; unclear D gene. CDR3 length: 16 residues. V gave up 7 bases and J gave up 0 bases, with 18 bases separating them. Germline V gene data show CDR1 as SGHRS and CDR2 as YFSETQ. CDR3 loop: CASRIQPGGSTDTQYF. CDR3 DNA: TGCGCCAGCCGGATCCAACCGGGTGGGAGCACAGATACGCAGTATTTT. The variable domain in full, with the rest retrieved from reference TRBV5-1 and TRBJ2-3, is KAGVTQTPRYLIKTRGQQVTLSCSPISGHRSVSWYQQTPGQGLQFLFEYFSETQRNKGNFPGRFSGRQFSNSRSEMNVSTLELGDSALYLCASRIQPGGSTDTQYFGPGTRLTVL.

The chain has TRBV6-2 or TRBV6-3 and TRBJ2-7; 9 bases match TRBD2. Germline CDR1 is MNHEY and CDR2 is SVGEGT. The ends lost 6 bases at V and 2 bases at J; junction bases unmatched: 2. The CDR3 is made up of 13 amino acids. This chain's CDR3 is CASSRLAAYEQYF. In DNA form, the CDR3 reads TGTGCCAGCAGCCGACTAGCGGCCTACGAGCAGTACTTC.

The J gene is TRBJ2-3, the V gene TRBV24-1; D possibly corresponds to TRBD2 (6 bases). With 8 bases removed from V and 1 base from J, the gap between germline ends came to 15 bases. Germline V gene sequence: CDR1 KGHDR, CDR2 SFDVKD. The CDR3 consists of 15 residues. The CDR3 sequence is CATMPGEVGTDTQYF. The CDR3 DNA is TGTGCCACCATGCCGGGAGAGGTTGGCACAGATACGCAGTATTTT.